This TCR beta chain was found in a study of T-cell reconstitution after alpha-beta-depleted transplantation in children (dated by TCRdb to 2016 to 2018). Regarding the study in general: The study quantitatively tracked T-cell immune reconstitution after TCRalphabeta/CD19-depleted allogeneic hematopoietic cell transplantation in children using TCR repertoire profiling.

Concerning this clonotype: Its antigen is currently not known. Base qualities are not provided; no much larger clone lies one nucleotide away.

The protocol used for the library was PCR. Sequencer: Illumina HiSeq 2500. To normalize quantification of the TCRbeta repertoire, the TCR libraries were built with molecular barcoding that relied on unique molecular identifiers. The public reads were reprocessed in TCRdb via fastp at Q25 and MiXCR, keeping in-frame beta chains. Identical CDR3 protein sequences are pooled into one entry, listed with their most common genes and DNA. Counted in this sample were about 400,000 distinct CDR3 sequences; roughly 21% of them appeared once. The top ten clonotypes cover 3% to 4.5% of the sample. The specimen was PBMCs from the stem cell graft donor, collected from the stem cell graft. This TCR was recovered from a human donor who donated a stem cell graft to a child with acute myeloid leukemia.

The sequenced DNA: TGTGCCAGCAGCTTGGGGGGCGAAAGCACAGATACGCAGTATTTT. This encodes CASSLGGESTDTQYF. This chain is built from TRBV5-4 and TRBJ2-3; perhaps TRBD1 is the D gene, with 5 bases matching. CDR3 length: 15 amino acids, cysteine to phenylalanine. Here the CDR3 DNA is all that survives: 45 bases in frame from base 1. Reading the germline V gene (reference sequence) gives CDR1 SGHNT and CDR2 YYREEE. Between the V and J ends, shortened by 0 bases and 0 bases respectively, the junction contains 8 bases.